Shown below are 2 T cell receptor beta chains from a single sample sequenced in a study of metastatic and nonmetastatic thyroid tumors. There were no patients who had received any treatment before thyroid surgery. Using MiXCR, TCRdb re-called clones from the PCR reads. This table holds tens of thousands of clones, roughly 4.1% found once. Sequencing used blood. The receptor set was obtained from a female donor with papillary thyroid cancer or a benign thyroid nodule (not recorded which). Some clones in this sample may be carry-over from other donors' samples.

This clone was counted at least ten times. The genes are TRBV2 and TRBJ1-1; 10 nucleotides agree with TRBD1. Per the germline V gene, CDR1 is SNHLY and CDR2 is FYNNEI. V lost 6 bases, J lost 6 bases, and 7 bases stayed unmatched. The CDR3 runs to 14 residues. In DNA, the CDR3 is TGTGCCAGCAGGGGGGGACAGGGGTACGCTGAAGCTTTCTTT. This translates into CASRGGQGYAEAFF.

This clone occurred many times. The CDR3 region has the DNA TGCGCCAGCAGCTTGGGAGCGGACTCTGGGGCCAACGTCCTGACTTTC. This codes for CASSLGADSGANVLTF. The chain links TRBV5-1 to TRBJ2-6; the D gene is possibly TRBD2 (5 bases). The V end was cut by 0 bases, the J end by 0 bases, with 7 bases between. From germline, CDR1 is SGHRS and CDR2 YFSETQ. The CDR3 is 16 amino acids.